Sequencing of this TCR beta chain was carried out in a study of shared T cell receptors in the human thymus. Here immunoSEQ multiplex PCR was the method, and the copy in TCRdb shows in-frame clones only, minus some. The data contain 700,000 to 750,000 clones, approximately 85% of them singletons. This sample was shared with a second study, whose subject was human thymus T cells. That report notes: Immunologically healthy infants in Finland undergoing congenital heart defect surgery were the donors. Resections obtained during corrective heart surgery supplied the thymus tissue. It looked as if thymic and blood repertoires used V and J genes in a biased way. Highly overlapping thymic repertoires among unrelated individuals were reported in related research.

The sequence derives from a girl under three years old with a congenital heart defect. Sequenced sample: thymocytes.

The CDR3 loop is CASSPGGQGSYEQYF. As DNA, the CDR3 is TGCGCCAGCAGCCCGGGGGGACAGGGGTCCTACGAGCAGTACTTC. The V gene is TRBV5-1, the J gene TRBJ2-7, with 10 bases identical to TRBD1. The CDR3 consists of 15 residues. Germline loops: CDR1 SGHRS, CDR2 YFSETQ. With 4 bases clipped from V and 1 base from J, the junction kept 5 bases outside the gene matches.